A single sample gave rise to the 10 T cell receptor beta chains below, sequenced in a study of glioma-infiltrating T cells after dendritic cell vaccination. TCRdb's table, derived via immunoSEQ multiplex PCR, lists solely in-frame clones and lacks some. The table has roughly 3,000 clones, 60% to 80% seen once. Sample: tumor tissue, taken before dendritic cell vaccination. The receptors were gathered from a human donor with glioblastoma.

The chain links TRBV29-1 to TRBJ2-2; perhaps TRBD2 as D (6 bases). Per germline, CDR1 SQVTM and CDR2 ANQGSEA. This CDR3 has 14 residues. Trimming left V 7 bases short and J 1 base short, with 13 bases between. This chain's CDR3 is CSAQGAGNTGELFF. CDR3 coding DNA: TGCAGCGCCCAGGGAGCGGGGAACACCGGGGAGCTGTTTTTT.

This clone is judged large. CDR3 sequence reads: CASSLDPGGQFF. In DNA form, the CDR3 reads TGTGCCAGCAGCTTGGACCCAGGGGGGCAGTTCTTC. The chain links TRBV7-9 to TRBJ2-1, with 7 positions matching TRBD1. Germline CDR1 is SEHNR and CDR2 is FQNEAQ (reference sequence). The V segment lost 3 bases and the J segment 12 bases; nucleotides outside the gene matches: 5. The CDR3 is 12 residues long.

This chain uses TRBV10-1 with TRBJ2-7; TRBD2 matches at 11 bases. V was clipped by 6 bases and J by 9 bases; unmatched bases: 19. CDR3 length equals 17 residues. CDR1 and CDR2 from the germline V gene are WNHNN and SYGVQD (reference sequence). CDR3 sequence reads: CASRKPKTGTSGSGQYF. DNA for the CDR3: TGCGCCAGCAGAAAACCCAAAACCGGGACTAGCGGTTCTGGGCAGTACTTC.

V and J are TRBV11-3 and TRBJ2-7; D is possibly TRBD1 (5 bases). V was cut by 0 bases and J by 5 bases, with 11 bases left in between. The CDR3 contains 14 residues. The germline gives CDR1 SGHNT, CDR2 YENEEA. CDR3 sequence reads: CASSLDVRGHEQYF. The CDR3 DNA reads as TGTGCCAGCAGCTTAGATGTAAGGGGCCACGAGCAGTACTTC.

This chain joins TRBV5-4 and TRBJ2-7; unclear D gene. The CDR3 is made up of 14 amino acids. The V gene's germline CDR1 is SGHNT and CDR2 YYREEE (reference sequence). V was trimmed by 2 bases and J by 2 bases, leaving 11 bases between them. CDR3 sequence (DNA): TGTGCCAGCAGCTTTGGTGACACCACCTACGAGCAGTACTTC. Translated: CASSFGDTTYEQYF.

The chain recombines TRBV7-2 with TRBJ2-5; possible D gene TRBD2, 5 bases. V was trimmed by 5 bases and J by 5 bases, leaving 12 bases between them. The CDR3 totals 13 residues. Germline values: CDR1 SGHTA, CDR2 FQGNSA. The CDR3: CASSLVRVETQYF. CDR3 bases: TGTGCCAGCAGCCTGGTGCGGGTGGAGACCCAGTACTTC.

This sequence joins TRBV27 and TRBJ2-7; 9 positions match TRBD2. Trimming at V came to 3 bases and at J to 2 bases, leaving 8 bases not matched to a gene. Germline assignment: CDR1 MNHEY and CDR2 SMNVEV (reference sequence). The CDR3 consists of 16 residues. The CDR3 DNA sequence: TGTGCCAGCAGTTTGACGGGCGGGGGGGAGACCTACGAGCAGTACTTC. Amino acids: CASSLTGGGETYEQYF.

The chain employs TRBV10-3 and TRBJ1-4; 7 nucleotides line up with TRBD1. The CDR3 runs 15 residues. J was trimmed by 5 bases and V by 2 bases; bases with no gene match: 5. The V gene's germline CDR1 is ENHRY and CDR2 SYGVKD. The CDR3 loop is CAISETDRENEKLFF. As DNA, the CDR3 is TGTGCCATCAGTGAGACCGACAGGGAAAATGAAAAACTGTTTTTT.

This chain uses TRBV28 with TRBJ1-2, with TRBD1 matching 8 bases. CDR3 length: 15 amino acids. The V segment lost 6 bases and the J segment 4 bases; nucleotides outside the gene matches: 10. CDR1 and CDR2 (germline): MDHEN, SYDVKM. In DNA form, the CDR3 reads TGTGCCAGCAGCCCCCGGACAGGGCAATCCTATGGCTACACCTTC. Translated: CASSPRTGQSYGYTF.

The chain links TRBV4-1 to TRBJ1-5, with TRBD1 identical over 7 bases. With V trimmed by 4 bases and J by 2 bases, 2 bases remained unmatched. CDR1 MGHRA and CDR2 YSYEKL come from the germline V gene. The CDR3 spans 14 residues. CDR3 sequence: CASSLGQGNQPQHF. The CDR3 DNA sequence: TGCGCCAGCAGCCTAGGACAGGGCAATCAGCCCCAGCATTTT.